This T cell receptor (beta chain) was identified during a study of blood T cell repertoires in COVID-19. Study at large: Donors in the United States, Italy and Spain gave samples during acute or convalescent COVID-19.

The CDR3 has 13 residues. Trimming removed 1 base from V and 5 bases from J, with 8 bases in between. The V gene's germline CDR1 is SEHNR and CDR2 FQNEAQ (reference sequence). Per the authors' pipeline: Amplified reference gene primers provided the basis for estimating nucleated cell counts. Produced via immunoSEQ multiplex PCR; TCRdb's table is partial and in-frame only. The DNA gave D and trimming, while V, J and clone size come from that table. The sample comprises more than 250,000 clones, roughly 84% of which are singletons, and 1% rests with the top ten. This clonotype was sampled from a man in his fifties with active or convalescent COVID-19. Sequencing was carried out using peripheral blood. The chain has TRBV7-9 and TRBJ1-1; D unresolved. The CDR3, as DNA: TGTGCCAGCAGCTTAGATAGGAGGACTGAAGCTTTCTTT. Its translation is CASSLDRRTEAFF.